One and the same sample provided the 32 T cell receptor beta chains below, sequenced in a study of shared T cell receptors in the human thymus. Profiling relied on immunoSEQ multiplex PCR, and the TCRdb table lists in-frame clones only, not all of them. This sample yields hundreds of thousands of clones, of which approximately 80% are seen a single time; more than 0.01% belongs to the top ten. A further study also used this sample, focusing on human thymus T cells.

The sample taken for sequencing was thymocytes. The receptors come from a boy younger than two with a congenital heart defect.

V gene TRBV4-1 combines with J gene TRBJ2-2, with D perhaps matching TRBD2 (6 bases). The CDR3 contains 17 residues. The V gene's germline CDR1 is MGHRA and CDR2 YSYEKL. Trimming took off 3 bases at V and 8 bases at J, with 22 bases between the two ends. As DNA, the CDR3 is TGCGCCAGCAGCCACTCATCCCAAGGTTGGGAGGAAGGGGAGCTGTTTTTT. The encoded protein is CASSHSSQGWEEGELFF.

The J gene is TRBJ2-7, the V gene TRBV5-8; possibly TRBD2 for D (6 bases). The V end was cut by 2 bases, the J end by 0 bases, with 12 bases between. Germline V gene data show CDR1 as SGHTS and CDR2 as YDEGEE. CDR3 length equals 15 residues. The CDR3 here is CASSFPQTSSYEQYF. The DNA of the CDR3 is TGTGCCAGCAGCTTCCCGCAGACTAGCTCCTACGAGCAGTACTTC.

The chain is built from TRBV27 and TRBJ2-7; TRBD2 is a possible D gene (5 bases). This CDR3 has 15 amino acids. Germline V gives CDR1 MNHEY, CDR2 SMNVEV (reference sequence). V was trimmed by 0 bases and J by 6 bases, leaving 15 bases between them. In DNA, the CDR3 is TGTGCCAGCAGTTTATCTGTTTCCCCACTAGGCGAGCAGTACTTC. Protein: CASSLSVSPLGEQYF.

The chain links TRBV5-5 to TRBJ2-5; TRBD2 might be the D (6 bases). Trimming removed 7 bases at V and 4 bases at J, with 17 bases between. CDR1 is SGHKS, CDR2 YYEKEE, per germline (reference sequence). This CDR3 spans 14 amino acids. The CDR3: CASLSGARGETQYF. The CDR3 DNA follows: TGTGCCAGCTTGTCGGGAGCCCGCGGAGAGACCCAGTACTTC.

This chain uses TRBV27 with TRBJ2-7; 8 positions agree with TRBD2. There are 16 residues in the CDR3. V was clipped by 6 bases and J by 0 bases; unmatched bases: 10. Germline V gene data show CDR1 as MNHEY and CDR2 as SMNVEV (reference sequence). The CDR3 spells CASSRSLSGSSYEQYF. DNA for the CDR3: TGTGCCAGCAGCCGCTCCCTGAGCGGGAGCTCCTACGAGCAGTACTTC.

This chain joins TRBV7-7 and TRBJ2-2, with D possibly matching TRBD1 (6 bases). The CDR3 covers 15 residues. Trimming pared 5 bases from V and 4 bases from J, leaving 14 bases between. Germline CDR1 is SSHAT and CDR2 is FNYEAQ (reference sequence). The CDR3 protein is CASSRGQGSTGELFF. The CDR3 bases are TGTGCCAGCAGCAGGGGCCAGGGGTCCACCGGGGAGCTGTTTTTT.

This chain links TRBV6-4 with TRBJ2-7; D is perhaps TRBD1 (6 bases). Germline lookup yields CDR1 MRHNA and CDR2 SNTAGT. This CDR3 comprises 15 residues. Trimming took 6 bases from V and 5 from J, leaving 20 bases between them. DNA of the CDR3: TGTGCCAGCAGAGACCACAGGGCCCTAGGGAACGAGCAGTACTTC. Residues: CASRDHRALGNEQYF.

The chain employs TRBV11-1 and TRBJ2-1, with 8 bases lining up with TRBD2. Trimming cost V 4 bases and J 3 bases; bases outside gene matches: 5. The V gene's germline CDR1 is SGHAT and CDR2 FQDESV (reference sequence). The CDR3 consists of 15 residues. Here the CDR3 reads CASSWASGHYNEQFF. The CDR3 bases are TGTGCCAGCAGCTGGGCTAGCGGGCACTACAATGAGCAGTTCTTC.

CDR3 protein: CAWSEPAGDAETQYF. The CDR3 DNA sequence: TGTGCCTGGAGTGAGCCAGCGGGAGATGCAGAGACCCAGTACTTC. The chain is built from TRBV30 and TRBJ2-5; 8 nucleotides agree with TRBD2. The V gene end was trimmed by 1 base and the J gene end by 4 bases; junction bases not matched to a gene: 8. The germline V gene encodes CDR1 GTSNPN and CDR2 SVGIG (reference sequence). This CDR3 is 15 amino acids long.

A single count supports this clone. The CDR3 here is CASSVDGTRNTGELFF. In DNA, the CDR3 is TGTGCCAGCAGCGTAGATGGGACACGGAACACCGGGGAGCTGTTTTTT. This chain uses TRBV9 with TRBJ2-2; maybe TRBD1 (6 bases). Between the trimmed V and J ends, which lost 0 bases and 1 base, there was a span of 10 bases. The CDR3 length is 16 residues. The V gene's germline CDR1 is SGDLS and CDR2 YYNGEE.

V usage is TRBV25-1 and J usage is TRBJ2-7; D might be TRBD1 (5 bases). Trimming shortened V by 1 base and J by 5 bases, and 9 bases separated the two germline ends. CDR1 is MGHDK and CDR2 is SYGVNS in the germline V gene. This CDR3 contains 13 residues. CDR3 nucleotides: TGTGCCAGCAGTGAATTTGACAGAAACGAGCAGTACTTC. Protein: CASSEFDRNEQYF.

The chain couples TRBV14 to TRBJ2-7; 12 bases line up with TRBD1. Trimming took 0 bases from V and 5 from J; bases not matched to a gene: 8. The germline gives CDR1 SGHDN, CDR2 FVKESK. The CDR3 covers 17 residues. This CDR3 is CASSQDRVGQGANEQYF. CDR3 nucleotides: TGTGCCAGCAGCCAAGATCGTGTGGGACAGGGGGCTAACGAGCAGTACTTC.

This rearrangement joins TRBV2 to TRBJ1-2, with D hard to call. The CDR3 has 11 amino acids. Between the trimmed V and J ends, which lost 1 base and 9 bases, there was a span of 6 bases. Germline assignment: CDR1 SNHLY and CDR2 FYNNEI. CDR3 nucleotide sequence: TGTGCCAGCAGTGAAGGCAGTTGCTACACCTTC. Encoded protein: CASSEGSCYTF.

The genes are TRBV6-5 and TRBJ2-7; 12 bases are a match to TRBD1. The V gene's germline CDR1 is MNHEY and CDR2 SVGAGI. V trimming: 6 bases; J trimming: 4 bases; junction bases outside the gene matches: 7. There are 15 residues in the CDR3. CDR3 sequence: CASRLGTGGSYEQYF. The CDR3 DNA reads as TGTGCCAGCAGACTCGGGACAGGGGGCAGTTACGAGCAGTACTTC.

This clone showed up just a few times. V and J are TRBV19 and TRBJ1-5; D not certain. Germline V gene sequence: CDR1 LNHDA, CDR2 SQIVND (reference sequence). CDR3 length: 12 amino acids. The ends were cut back, 1 base at V and 7 bases at J, with 5 bases in the middle. The CDR3 is CASSIVAQPQHF. In nucleotides, the CDR3 is TGTGCCAGTAGTATAGTGGCACAGCCCCAGCATTTT.

The sample holds one count of this clone. The V gene is TRBV20-1, the J gene TRBJ2-5; perhaps TRBD1 as D (5 bases). The V gene's germline CDR1 is DFQATT and CDR2 SNEGSKA (reference sequence). Trimming pared 5 bases from V and 4 bases from J, leaving 8 bases between. This CDR3 spans 11 amino acids. CDR3: CSAYRRETQYF. For the CDR3, the DNA is TGCAGTGCTTACAGGCGAGAGACCCAGTACTTC.

The chain has TRBV4-1 and TRBJ1-2, with a weak D call TRBD1 (5 bases). Germline assignment: CDR1 MGHRA and CDR2 YSYEKL. V lost 0 bases, J lost 2 bases, and 22 bases lay in between. The CDR3 spans 19 residues. The CDR3 region is CASSQDQQLRADSNYGYTF. The CDR3, as DNA: TGCGCCAGCAGCCAAGATCAGCAGTTAAGAGCAGACAGCAACTATGGCTACACCTTC.

There are a few counts of this clone. The chain combines TRBV4-3 with TRBJ1-5; TRBD1 aligns across 11 bases. V lost 3 bases and J lost 7; bases outside the gene matches: 14. The germline V gene has CDR1 LGHNA and CDR2 YSLEER. The CDR3 totals 18 residues. Written as DNA, the CDR3 is TGCGCCAGCAGCCAGGAGTATTTGGGGACAGGGGGGGAGCAGCCCCAGCATTTT. The encoded protein is CASSQEYLGTGGEQPQHF.

This clone turned up a few times. V gene TRBV4-3 combines with J gene TRBJ2-3, with TRBD1 matching 7 bases. Germline trimming cut 0 bases from V and 3 bases from J; bases unmatched to any gene: 6. This CDR3 has 16 amino acids. CDR1 LGHNA and CDR2 YSLEER come from the germline V gene. CDR3 amino acids: CASSQERARGTDTQYF. CDR3 sequence (DNA): TGCGCCAGCAGCCAAGAAAGAGCCAGGGGGACAGATACGCAGTATTTT.

Of note for this clone: Germline is not matched at one junction end, which may reflect a read error. The chain links TRBV11-2 to TRBJ2-7, with D perhaps matching TRBD2 (5 bases). The CDR3 spans 14 residues. CDR1 and CDR2 from the germline V gene are SGHAT and FQNNGV. The CDR3 spells CASSLAGGSGEQYF. CDR3 DNA sequence: TGTGCCAGCAGTTTAGCAGGTGGGAGCGGCGAGCAGTACTTC. The whole variable domain, filled in from reference TRBV11-2 and TRBJ2-7, reads EAGVAQSPRYKIIEKRQSVAFWCNPISGHATLYWYQQILGQGPKLLIQFQNNGVVDDSQLPKDRFSAERLKGVDSTLKIQPAKLEDSAVYLCASSLAGGSGEQYFGPGTRLTVT.

This chain links TRBV27 with TRBJ1-4; D may be TRBD1 (6 bases). CDR1 is MNHEY and CDR2 is SMNVEV in the germline V gene (reference sequence). The length of the CDR3 is 15 residues. The V and J ends lost 10 bases and 4 bases respectively, with 19 bases between them. In DNA form, the CDR3 reads TGTGCCACCAGAACGTCGGGAGGGGGTAATGAAAAACTGTTTTTT. Translation gives CATRTSGGGNEKLFF.

The DNA of the CDR3 is TGTGCCAGCAGCTTGGATTTGGGCAGGGGAGACACTGAAGCTTTCTTT. Amino acid sequence: CASSLDLGRGDTEAFF. The V and J genes are TRBV5-4 and TRBJ1-1; possible D gene TRBD1, 6 bases. CDR1 SGHNT and CDR2 YYREEE come from the germline V gene (reference sequence). V lost 0 bases, J lost 3 bases, and 15 bases lay in between. The CDR3 contains 16 residues. Full variable domain (rest looked up from reference TRBV5-4 and TRBJ1-1): ETGVTQSPTHLIKTRGQQVTLRCSSQSGHNTVSWYQQALGQGPQFIFQYYREEENGRGNFPPRFSGLQFPNYSSELNVNALELDDSALYLCASSLDLGRGDTEAFFGQGTRLTVV.

J is TRBJ2-3 and V is TRBV9; D is undetermined. CDR3 length: 12 amino acids. V dropped 1 base and J dropped 4 bases, with 4 bases sitting between them. Germline V gives CDR1 SGDLS, CDR2 YYNGEE. The CDR3 protein is CASSVSPDTQYF. In nucleotides, the CDR3 is TGTGCCAGCAGCGTAAGCCCAGATACGCAGTATTTT.

The chain employs TRBV25-1 and TRBJ2-7, with 8 bases identical to TRBD2. V lost 2 bases and J lost 5; bases outside the gene matches: 14. Germline-derived CDR1 and CDR2 are MGHDK and SYGVNS. This CDR3 region has 17 residues. CDR3 amino acids: CASSERSGSLGRHEQYF. The CDR3 DNA is TGTGCCAGCAGTGAAAGAAGCGGGAGCCTCGGGCGGCACGAGCAGTACTTC.

A few counts support this clone. The V call is TRBV4-1, the J call TRBJ2-1, with 9 bases identical to TRBD2. The ends lost 0 bases at V and 9 bases at J; junction bases unmatched: 12. CDR1 is MGHRA, CDR2 YSYEKL, per germline. The CDR3 extends over 17 amino acids. DNA of the CDR3: TGCGCCAGCAGCCAAGACCCTAGCGGGGACCTACAACCTGAGCAGTTCTTC. This sequence encodes CASSQDPSGDLQPEQFF.

The rearrangement uses TRBV4-3 and TRBJ2-1; 9 bases map to TRBD2. The CDR3 consists of 19 residues. Germline loops: CDR1 LGHNA, CDR2 YSLEER. With V trimmed by 3 bases and J by 2 bases, 14 bases remained unmatched. CDR3 nucleotide sequence: TGCGCCAGCAGCCACCCCTGGAGGTGGCGGGAGGGACCCTACAATGAGCAGTTCTTC. Translated: CASSHPWRWREGPYNEQFF.

The J gene is TRBJ1-1, the V gene TRBV28; 7 bases are a match to TRBD1. Looked up from germline, CDR1 is MDHEN and CDR2 is SYDVKM. The CDR3 is 18 amino acids. V was pared by 2 bases and J by 0 bases, with 12 bases of the junction left unmatched. CDR3 sequence reads: CASSLEGTAEGLNTEAFF. CDR3 coding DNA: TGTGCCAGCAGTTTAGAAGGGACAGCGGAGGGATTGAACACTGAAGCTTTCTTT.

This clone was seen once. The V and J genes are TRBV20-1 and TRBJ1-1; D unclear. Per the germline V gene, CDR1 is DFQATT and CDR2 is SNEGSKA (reference sequence). The CDR3 totals 9 residues. V was trimmed by 3 bases and J by 10 bases, leaving 6 bases between them. The CDR3 protein is CSAREGAFF. The CDR3 bases are TGCAGTGCTAGGGAGGGAGCTTTCTTT.

This clone turned up a few times. V gene TRBV10-3 combines with J gene TRBJ2-5; a weak D match, TRBD2 (5 bases). The CDR3 spans 14 residues. Trimming took 3 bases from V and 5 from J, leaving 13 bases between them. CDR1 is ENHRY and CDR2 is SYGVKD in the germline V gene. The CDR3 DNA is TGTGCCATCAGTGAAGGGCCCTCGGGGGAGACCCAGTACTTC. This codes for CAISEGPSGETQYF.

The chain uses TRBV5-5 and TRBJ1-1; 12 bases fit TRBD1. Germline V gene lookup returns CDR1 SGHKS and CDR2 YYEKEE (reference sequence). Unmatched junction bases numbered 5, after V lost 4 bases and J lost 4 bases. This CDR3 spans 15 amino acids. The DNA of the CDR3 is TGTGCCAGCAGCCTGGGACAGGGGGCTGGCACTGAAGCTTTCTTT. It codes for CASSLGQGAGTEAFF.

The chain joins TRBV6-1 to TRBJ1-2; TRBD1 aligns across 7 bases. The CDR3 length is 18 residues. V dropped 3 bases and J dropped 2; count of bases not matched to a gene: 15. Germline assignment: CDR1 MNHNS and CDR2 SASEGT. The CDR3 nucleotides are TGTGCCAGCAGTGAGCTTCCAACAACCCGGGGACAGAACTATGGCTACACCTTC. Translation: CASSELPTTRGQNYGYTF.

V usage is TRBV11-3 and J usage is TRBJ1-2, with D possibly matching TRBD1 (6 bases). CDR3 length: 16 amino acids. V lost 1 base to trimming and J lost 1 base, with 13 bases between them. CDR1 SGHNT and CDR2 YENEEA come from the germline V gene. The CDR3 sequence: CASSLVQQGNNYGYTF. The CDR3 DNA reads as TGTGCCAGCAGCTTAGTACAGCAGGGGAATAACTATGGCTACACCTTC.